Below are 23 T cell receptor beta chains sequenced from a single sample in a study of CD8+CD57+ T cells in acquired aplastic anemia. CDR3 and TCR beta VDJ profiling relied on a genomic DNA template. Via MiXCR, TCRdb re-called the reads, giving one row per CDR3 protein. The table includes more than 150,000 distinct CDR3 sequences, approximately 46% detected once. Sequencing was done on a sample of sorted CD4+, CD8+, or CD8+CD57+ T cells (not recorded which) from PBMCs. The receptors were gathered from a human donor in good health.

The V and J genes are TRBV19 and TRBJ2-7; 7 bases are shared with TRBD2. J was trimmed by 3 bases and V by 5 bases; bases with no gene match: 7. This CDR3 is 14 amino acids long. CDR1 is LNHDA and CDR2 is SQIVND in the germline V gene (reference sequence). The chain's CDR3 is CASSRLAGDYEQYF. In nucleotides, the CDR3 is TGTGCCAGTAGTCGCCTCGCGGGGGACTACGAGCAGTACTTC.

Of note for this clonotype: Germline is not matched at one junction end, which may reflect a read error. The chain links TRBV18 to TRBJ1-1; D is uncertain. Per the germline V gene, CDR1 is KGHSH and CDR2 is LQKENI. The CDR3 totals 16 residues. The CDR3 sequence: CASLPSGNRGNTEAFF. CDR3 in DNA: TGTGCCAGCTTACCATCGGGGAATCGAGGAAACACTGAAGCTTTCTTT.

This clonotype has more than one count but fewer than ten. The V gene is TRBV30, the J gene TRBJ1-3; D uncertain. V lost 1 base, J lost 4 bases, and 8 bases lay in between. The CDR3 extends over 13 amino acids. CDR1 and CDR2 from the germline V gene are GTSNPN and SVGIG (reference sequence). This CDR3 reads CAWSDGRGNTIYF. The CDR3 DNA reads TGTGCCTGGAGTGACGGGAGGGGAAACACCATATATTTT.

This clonotype occurred many times. This rearrangement joins TRBV6-1 to TRBJ2-3, with a weak D call TRBD2 (5 bases). V gave up 5 bases and J gave up 4 bases, with 13 bases separating them. There are 14 residues in the CDR3. From germline, CDR1 is MNHNS and CDR2 SASEGT. CDR3 in DNA: TGTGCCAGCAGTTCCCCCGGAGGATCAGATACGCAGTATTTT. The encoded protein is CASSSPGGSDTQYF.

With regard to this clonotype: A clone one base away is much larger, so this may be a read error. J is TRBJ2-7 and V is TRBV11-2, with unresolved D. CDR3 length: 14 residues. Germline CDR1 reads SGHAT; CDR2 reads FQNNGV. Trimming removed 4 bases at V and 9 bases at J, with 19 bases between. CDR3 protein: CASSSLVRPNGQYF. CDR3 DNA: TGTGCCAGCAGCTCTCTAGTGAGGCCTAACGGGCAGTACTTC.

This chain connects TRBV19 to TRBJ1-6; D is undetermined. The CDR3 is 13 residues long. Germline-derived CDR1 and CDR2 are LNHDA and SQIVND (reference sequence). The V end lost 7 bases, the J end lost 7 bases, and 11 bases lay between the germline ends. CDR3 region: CASKGPINSPLHF. CDR3 DNA: TGTGCCAGTAAAGGGCCGATAAATTCACCCCTCCACTTT.

V is TRBV24-1 and J is TRBJ2-1, with D possibly TRBD1 on 6 matching bases. Trimming cost V 8 bases and J 7 bases, with 11 bases left between them. The CDR3 is 12 residues long. CDR1 is KGHDR and CDR2 is SFDVKD in the germline V gene. CDR3 DNA: TGTGCCACCAAGGACAGTACTAATGAGCAGTTCTTC. Residues: CATKDSTNEQFF.

V gene TRBV20-1 combines with J gene TRBJ1-2, with 8 positions matching TRBD1. J gave up 6 bases and V 4 bases, and 7 bases lay outside the gene matches. Germline V lookup: CDR1 DFQATT, CDR2 SNEGSKA (reference sequence). The CDR3 covers 13 residues. Here the CDR3 DNA reads TGCAGTGCTACGGACAGGGTTGGGAATGGCTACACCTTC. Translation gives CSATDRVGNGYTF.

This clonotype was recorded many times. The chain is built from TRBV12-3 or TRBV12-4 and TRBJ2-1, with 10 nucleotides matching TRBD1. Losses at the gene ends were 4 bases for V and 15 bases for J; bases not matched to a gene: 9. The CDR3 is 13 residues long. The CDR3: CASSSTGQGVPFF. In nucleotides, the CDR3 is TGTGCCAGCAGTTCCACCGGACAGGGGGTCCCGTTCTTC.

This clonotype was seen many times. The rearrangement uses TRBV19 and TRBJ2-7; TRBD1 agrees at 10 bases. The CDR3 extends over 15 amino acids. V dropped 3 bases and J dropped 3; count of bases not matched to a gene: 5. Germline-derived CDR1 and CDR2 are LNHDA and SQIVND (reference sequence). CDR3 in amino acids: CASSMGTGALYEQYF. The DNA for the CDR3 is TGTGCCAGTAGTATGGGGACAGGGGCTCTCTACGAGCAGTACTTC. Full variable domain (outside the CDR3, taken from reference TRBV19 and TRBJ2-7): DGGITQSPKYLFRKEGQNVTLSCEQNLNHDAMYWYRQDPGQGLRLIYYSQIVNDFQKGDIAEGYSVSREKKESFPLTVTSAQKNPTAFYLCASSMGTGALYEQYFGPGTRLTVT.

This clonotype was counted at least ten times. The rearrangement links TRBV5-5 to TRBJ1-5; weak D call: TRBD1 (6 bases). The CDR3 sequence is 14 residues long. The germline gives CDR1 SGHKS, CDR2 YYEKEE (reference sequence). The germline V and J ends were trimmed by 4 bases and 4 bases, with 12 bases remaining between them. Here the CDR3 reads CASSPGTTNQPQHF. DNA for the CDR3: TGTGCCAGCAGCCCCGGGACAACGAATCAGCCCCAGCATTTT.

This clonotype was observed a handful of times. This chain connects TRBV18 to TRBJ2-2; tentatively, D is TRBD1 (6 bases). Looked up from germline, CDR1 is KGHSH and CDR2 is LQKENI. The CDR3 is made up of 15 amino acids. V lost 2 bases and J lost 6, with 13 bases in between. CDR3 DNA sequence: TGTGCCAGCTCACCAGTCCAGGGGAAGGCCGGGGAGCTGTTTTTT. This codes for CASSPVQGKAGELFF. Based on the CDR3 plus reference TRBV18 and TRBJ2-2, the full variable domain is NAGVMQNPRHLVRRRGQEARLRCSPMKGHSHVYWYRQLPEEGLKFMVYLQKENIIDESGMPKERFSAEFPKEGPSILRIQQVVRGDSAAYFCASSPVQGKAGELFFGEGSRLTVL.

This clonotype occurred many times. This rearrangement joins TRBV9 to TRBJ2-3; 14 bases line up with TRBD2. The germline V gene has CDR1 SGDLS and CDR2 YYNGEE. This CDR3 has 17 residues. V lost 3 bases to trimming and J lost 1 base; unmatched junction nucleotides: 4. CDR3 sequence reads: CASSGLAGGDRTDTQYF. The CDR3 coding sequence is TGTGCCAGCAGCGGACTAGCGGGAGGGGATCGCACAGATACGCAGTATTTT.

This clonotype was seen once. V usage is TRBV20-1 and J usage is TRBJ2-7, with a weak D call TRBD1 (6 bases). The CDR3 extends over 14 amino acids. Looked up from germline, CDR1 is DFQATT and CDR2 is SNEGSKA (reference sequence). V dropped 4 bases and J dropped 1 base, with 14 bases sitting between them. In nucleotides, the CDR3 is TGCAGTGCTACGAGACAGGTCGCGTCCTACGAGCAGTACTTC. It specifies CSATRQVASYEQYF.

The sample holds a few counts of this clonotype. The chain employs TRBV10-1 and TRBJ2-7, with 7 bases aligning to TRBD1. CDR1 and CDR2 from the germline V gene are WNHNN and SYGVQD (reference sequence). J lost 4 bases, V lost 7 bases, and 10 bases had no gene match. The CDR3 is 14 residues long. Here the CDR3 reads CASIRGHRGYEQYF. CDR3 in DNA: TGCGCCAGCATCCGGGGCCACAGGGGATACGAGCAGTACTTC.

This clonotype has ten or more counts. One end of the junction is discordant with germline, which a read error may explain. This chain links TRBV30 with TRBJ2-7; TRBD2 aligns across 10 bases. Germline V gives CDR1 GTSNPN, CDR2 SVGIG (reference sequence). The CDR3 contains 12 residues. DNA for the CDR3: TGTGCCTGGAGAAGGACTAGCGGACCTTACCACTTC. The encoded protein is CAWRRTSGPYHF.

This clonotype has at least ten counts. V usage is TRBV6-1 and J usage is TRBJ2-5; D call uncertain. Deletions cut 5 bases from V and 3 bases from J, with 10 bases between. Germline CDR1 and CDR2: MNHNS and SASEGT. This CDR3 has 13 residues. CDR3 DNA sequence: TGTGCCAGCAGTCGATCTAGGAAAGAGACCCAGTACTTC. This codes for CASSRSRKETQYF.

This clonotype showed up many times. This chain uses TRBV19 with TRBJ1-5; D possibly corresponds to TRBD1 (5 bases). Per the germline V gene, CDR1 is LNHDA and CDR2 is SQIVND (reference sequence). Trimming stripped 5 bases from V and 7 bases from J, with 12 bases between. The CDR3 totals 13 residues. CDR3 loop: CASSLGWGQPQHF. CDR3 coding DNA: TGTGCCAGTAGTCTGGGGTGGGGGCAGCCCCAGCATTTT.

This clonotype was seen repeatedly, ten times or more. The rearrangement uses TRBV6-2 or TRBV6-3 and TRBJ2-7; D tentatively reads TRBD1 or TRBD2 (5 bases each). Germline CDR1 is MNHEY and CDR2 is SVGEGT. The V end lost 6 bases, the J end lost 8 bases, and 20 bases lay between the germline ends. The CDR3 is made up of 14 amino acids. CDR3 DNA sequence: TGTGCCAGCAGCGTTGCTTTTCCAGGGACGCAGCAGTACTTC. Translating it yields CASSVAFPGTQQYF.

V is TRBV29-1 and J is TRBJ1-5; D gene unclear. The CDR3 is 13 residues long. Per the germline V gene, CDR1 is SQVTM and CDR2 is ANQGSEA. Trimming shortened V by 3 bases and J by 6 bases, and 12 bases separated the two germline ends. This CDR3 is CSVDGGKGQPQHF. CDR3 DNA sequence: TGCAGCGTTGACGGAGGGAAAGGTCAGCCCCAGCATTTT.

The genes are TRBV19 and TRBJ2-1; 10 bases are shared with TRBD2. This CDR3 region has 11 residues. The germline V gene encodes CDR1 LNHDA and CDR2 SQIVND (reference sequence). Trimming cost V 7 bases and J 14 bases; bases outside gene matches: 5. The CDR3 DNA reads as TGTGCCAGTACAAATGGGACTAGCGAGTTCTTC. It specifies CASTNGTSEFF.

This clonotype occurred many times. This chain joins TRBV7-9 and TRBJ2-1, with 7 bases that match TRBD2. The J segment lost 8 bases and the V segment lost 1 base, leaving 5 bases of the junction unmatched. The CDR3 sequence is 14 residues long. The V gene's germline CDR1 is SEHNR and CDR2 FQNEAQ (reference sequence). The CDR3 loop is CASSLGLADDEQFF. The DNA for the CDR3 is TGTGCCAGCAGCTTAGGGCTAGCGGACGATGAGCAGTTCTTC.

Many counts were recorded for this clonotype. This chain joins TRBV7-2 and TRBJ2-3; D is unresolved. CDR1 is SGHTA and CDR2 is FQGNSA in the germline V gene. V lost 0 bases and J lost 2, with 6 bases in between. This CDR3 region has 14 residues. CDR3 DNA: TGTGCCAGCAGCTTAGCGGGTTACACAGATACGCAGTATTTT. It yields the protein CASSLAGYTDTQYF.